The sequence of this T cell receptor beta chain was determined in a study of vaccination and CD4 T cells after COVID-19. This sample's treatment: approximately nine-day PBMC culture with coronavirus spike peptide pools or control peptides (ViraFEST assay). Comment on this clonotype: Its specificity is not known.

The V gene end was trimmed by 7 bases and the J gene end by 5 bases; junction bases not matched to a gene: 7. This CDR3 contains 14 residues. Germline CDR1 and CDR2: SNHLY and FYNNEI. An Oncomine TCR Beta short-read assay was used to sequence the DNA from cultured CD4+ T cells. Using the QIAamp micro DNA kit, genomic DNA was extracted from the CD4+ T cells that had been cultured. TCRdb recomputed calls from the PCR reads with MiXCR, one row per CDR3 protein. In the table there are about 19,000 distinct CDR3 sequences, around 42% of which are singletons. Sample: cultured CD4+ T cells from blood. The origin of this receptor is a human donor with COVID-19. The chain joins TRBV2 to TRBJ2-2; TRBD1 aligns across 7 bases. The CDR3 sequence is CASNDREGTGELFF. The CDR3 region has the DNA TGTGCCAGCAACGACAGGGAAGGGACCGGGGAGCTGTTTTTT.